The entry below gives a single T cell receptor beta chain sequence along with its context. This sample stems from a study of human T cells and chemical hapten exposure. Trimming shortened V by 3 bases and J by 0 bases, and 9 bases separated the two germline ends. The CDR3 is made up of 14 amino acids. Germline loops: CDR1 SGDLS, CDR2 YYNGEE. TCRdb re-analysed the RACE reads in MiXCR, keeping a single row per CDR3 protein. This sample yields under 45,000 distinct CDR3 sequences, of which more than 9% are seen a single time; about 6.5% belongs to the top ten. Time point: pre-sensitization, week 0. Treatment specified: therapeutic diphenylcyclopropenone sensitization with weekly scalp DPC.

The sequenced sample was whole blood, obtained in connection with sensitization to the hapten diphenylcyclopropenone (DPC). This chain uses TRBV9 with TRBJ1-2, with D tentatively TRBD1 (6 bases). The clonotype was recovered from a man between 25 and 39 years old with alopecia areata. Some clones in this sample may be carry-over from other donors' samples. The CDR3 loop reads CASSGTAANYGYTF. The CDR3 DNA follows: TGTGCCAGCAGCGGGACAGCTGCTAACTATGGCTACACCTTC.